A selection of T cell receptor beta chains follows, all from one sample in a study of T-cell memory formation after mild COVID-19. TCRdb re-called the 5' RACE reads through MiXCR, storing one row per CDR3 protein. The data show fewer than 400,000 distinct CDR3 sequences, roughly 15% seen once. The sequenced material came from PBMCs or a T cell subset sorted from them (not recorded which). The receptors derive from a man aged 18 to 30 who had mild COVID-19 (a few samples of this study predate the infection). Cell type and time point are not known. The CDR3 runs from the conserved cysteine through the conserved F or W. D genes are given only for firm matches. The size entry is marked missing in some rows and otherwise reads once, few, many or a size class.

>TRBJ2-5|TRBD2|TRBV20-1|17|few
CSAITSGGPTPGETQYF
TGCAGTGCTATAACTAGCGGGGGCCCAACTCCAGGAGAGACCCAGTACTTC
>TRBJ2-1|TRBD1|TRBV5-1|15|-
CASSLVGQREYEQFF
TGCGCCAGCAGCTTGGTGGGACAGAGGGAGTATGAGCAGTTCTTC
>TRBJ1-2|-|TRBV7-2|17|once
CASSYTSRRGSLSGYTF
TGTGCCAGCAGCTACACCTCCCGCCGGGGCTCGTTAAGTGGCTACACCTTC
>TRBJ2-7|-|TRBV6-1|14|-
CASSEGRMAYEQYF
TGTGCCAGCAGTGAAGGGAGGATGGCCTACGAGCAGTACTTC
>TRBJ1-6|TRBD1|TRBV4-2|16|-
CASSPDRGNYNSHLHF
TGTGCCAGCAGCCCCGACAGGGGAAATTATAATTCACACCTCCACTTT
>TRBJ2-2|-|TRBV24-1|14|-
CATSDHRDTGELFF
TGTGCCACCAGTGATCACAGGGATACCGGGGAGCTGTTTTTT
>TRBJ1-1|-|TRBV11-2|13|-
CASSPTLNTEAFF
TGTGCCAGCAGCCCAACATTGAACACTGAAGCTTTCTTT
>TRBJ2-3|-|TRBV4-1|15|many
CASSQGSDGTDTQYF
TGCGCCAGCAGCCAAGGCTCGGATGGCACAGATACGCAGTATTTT
>TRBJ2-2|-|TRBV5-1|15|-
CASSANGGNTGELFF
TGCGCCAGCAGCGCAAACGGGGGGAACACCGGGGAGCTGTTTTTT
>TRBJ1-1|-|TRBV18|13|few
CASSQGVFTEAFF
TGTGCCAGCTCTCAAGGGGTTTTCACTGAAGCTTTCTTT
>TRBJ1-1|-|TRBV5-1|13|-
CASRAGANTEAFF
TGCGCCAGCAGGGCCGGGGCGAACACTGAAGCTTTCTTT
>TRBJ1-2|-|TRBV6-1|15|-
CASSAGEQRHYGYTF
TGTGCCAGCAGTGCAGGGGAACAGCGCCACTATGGCTACACCTTC
>TRBJ2-3|-|TRBV29-1|14|few
CSVEGQGSTDTQYF
TGCAGCGTTGAAGGGCAGGGAAGCACAGATACGCAGTATTTT
>TRBJ1-3|-|TRBV12-3/TRBV12-4|13|few
CASSPMGGNTIYF
TGTGCCAGCAGTCCCATGGGGGGAAACACCATATATTTT
>TRBJ1-2|-|TRBV4-2|15|few
CASSQTGLANYGYTF
TGTGCCAGCAGCCAGACAGGTCTTGCTAACTATGGCTACACCTTC
>TRBJ1-1|TRBD1|TRBV4-1|21|few
CASSRKALLGGQGYLNTEAFF
TGCGCCAGCAGCCGGAAGGCACTATTAGGGGGACAGGGGTATTTGAACACTGAAGCTTTCTTT
>TRBJ1-1|-|TRBV5-1|14|-
CASAGDRMNTEAFF
TGCGCCAGCGCAGGTGACAGAATGAACACTGAAGCTTTCTTT
>TRBJ2-1|TRBD2|TRBV11-2|14|-
CASKDGGALNEQFF
TGTGCCAGCAAGGACGGGGGGGCCCTCAATGAGCAGTTCTTC
>TRBJ2-5|-|TRBV5-5|14|-
CASSSPGTQETQYF
TGTGCCAGCAGCTCACCGGGGACCCAAGAGACCCAGTACTTC
>TRBJ1-2|TRBD1|TRBV7-2|16|-
CASSSFGGGQGYGYTF
TGTGCCAGCAGCTCCTTCGGTGGGGGACAGGGCTATGGCTACACCTTC
>TRBJ2-6|-|TRBV9|14|-
CASSVDSGANVLTF
TGTGCCAGCAGTGTAGACTCTGGGGCCAACGTCCTGACTTTC
>TRBJ2-1|TRBD2|TRBV7-3|19|few
CASSPSTGGANPIGNEQFF
TGTGCCAGCAGCCCATCTACGGGGGGGGCTAACCCCATAGGAAATGAGCAGTTCTTC
>TRBJ2-1|TRBD2|TRBV6-2/TRBV6-3|15|few
CASRPPGGNYNEQFF
TGTGCCAGCCGTCCCCCGGGGGGTAACTACAATGAGCAGTTCTTC
>TRBJ1-4|-|TRBV5-6|15|few
CASMQFRVGGEKLFF
TGTGCCAGCATGCAATTCAGGGTCGGAGGTGAAAAACTGTTTTTT
>TRBJ2-1|-|TRBV7-9|16|-
CASSFFPRGHYNEQFF
TGTGCCAGCAGCTTCTTCCCGCGGGGGCATTACAATGAGCAGTTCTTC
>TRBJ2-6|-|TRBV5-4|15|many
CASSLDSSGANVLTF
TGTGCCAGCAGCTTGGATAGCTCCGGGGCCAACGTCCTGACTTTC
>TRBJ2-1|-|TRBV7-9|15|few
CASSVRGTSYNEQFF
TGTGCCAGCAGCGTACGGGGTACCTCCTACAATGAGCAGTTCTTC
>TRBJ1-6|TRBD1|TRBV7-2|15|-
CASSGRTGESSPLHF
TGTGCCAGCAGCGGAAGGACAGGGGAAAGTTCACCCCTCCACTTT
>TRBJ1-1|-|TRBV4-3|16|-
CASSQDPARTNTEAFF
TGCGCCAGCAGCCAAGATCCAGCCCGAACGAACACTGAAGCTTTCTTT
>TRBJ1-3|-|TRBV7-6|16|few
CASSARQVDSGNTIYF
TGTGCCAGCAGCGCCAGACAGGTCGACTCTGGAAACACCATATATTTT
>TRBJ2-1|-|TRBV4-3|13|-
CASSQSSGHTPFF
TGCGCCAGCAGCCAGTCCTCGGGACACACCCCGTTCTTC
>TRBJ1-2|-|TRBV7-9|14|-
CASRHTTAGYGYTF
TGTGCCAGCAGACATACGACAGCGGGCTATGGCTACACCTTC
>TRBJ1-4|-|TRBV12-3/TRBV12-4|14|-
CASSPGHPFWELFF
TGTGCCAGCAGTCCGGGACACCCTTTTTGGGAACTGTTTTTT
>TRBJ1-1|-|TRBV7-6|13|-
CASSPFGGAEAFF
TGTGCCAGCAGCCCTTTCGGGGGAGCTGAAGCTTTCTTT
>TRBJ1-6|TRBD1|TRBV25-1|17|-
CASTGPDRSSYNSPLHF
TGTGCCAGCACTGGTCCGGACAGGAGCTCCTATAATTCACCCCTCCACTTT
>TRBJ1-2|-|TRBV27|13|few
CASSPPDRYGYTF
TGTGCCAGCAGTCCACCGGACCGGTATGGCTACACCTTC
>TRBJ2-2|-|TRBV30|16|few
CAWIPPGLASVGELFF
TGTGCCTGGATCCCCCCCGGCCTAGCGAGCGTCGGGGAGCTGTTTTTT
>TRBJ2-1|-|TRBV11-2|11|-
CASSSRGELSF
TGTGCCAGCAGCTCCAGGGGCGAACTATCCTTC
>TRBJ2-7|-|TRBV5-1|16|-
CASSLAGSAGTYEQYF
TGCGCCAGCAGCTTGGCCGGCTCTGCCGGTACCTACGAGCAGTACTTC
>TRBJ1-2|-|TRBV3-1|12|-
CASSQVAGSGTF
TGTGCCAGCAGCCAAGTCGCGGGGAGCGGCACCTTC
>TRBJ1-6|-|TRBV7-2|16|-
CASSSGQRQYNSPLHF
TGTGCCAGCAGCTCCGGACAACGGCAATATAATTCACCCCTCCACTTT
>TRBJ1-5|TRBD1|TRBV20-1|15|-
CSARRGTGVNQPQHF
TGCAGTGCTAGGAGGGGGACAGGAGTAAATCAGCCCCAGCATTTT
>TRBJ1-2|-|TRBV29-1|12|few
CSVDAAGGGYTF
TGCAGCGTTGATGCGGCAGGAGGGGGCTACACCTTC
>TRBJ1-2|-|TRBV12-3/TRBV12-4|14|few
CASSPGGVHYGYTF
TGTGCCAGCAGTCCCGGGGGGGTTCACTATGGCTACACCTTC
>TRBJ2-1|TRBD1|TRBV9|15|-
CASSTAGTGGNEQFF
TGTGCCAGCAGCACCGCCGGGACAGGGGGGAATGAGCAGTTCTTC
>TRBJ2-4|-|TRBV5-6|15|-
CASSPRRLAKNIQYF
TGTGCCAGCAGCCCGAGGAGGTTAGCCAAAAACATTCAGTACTTC
>TRBJ2-7|TRBD2|TRBV20-1|15|few
CSARVERGLSYEQYF
TGCAGTGCTAGAGTGGAGCGGGGACTCTCCTACGAGCAGTACTTC
>TRBJ1-4|-|TRBV20-1|13|-
CSARGQGSEKLFF
TGCAGTGCCAGGGGTCAGGGAAGTGAAAAACTGTTTTTT
>TRBJ1-1|-|TRBV7-9|15|few
CASSLVADPNTEAFF
TGTGCCAGCAGCCTTGTGGCGGACCCAAACACTGAAGCTTTCTTT
>TRBJ2-3|-|TRBV4-3|14|many
CASSQETWADTQYF
TGCGCCAGCAGCCAAGAAACCTGGGCAGATACGCAGTATTTT
>TRBJ1-1|-|TRBV6-6|12|few
CASSYGGPEAFF
TGTGCCAGCAGTTATGGCGGCCCTGAAGCTTTCTTT
>TRBJ2-5|TRBD1|TRBV5-4|16|few
CASSQGQGRGQETQYF
TGTGCCAGCAGCCAGGGACAGGGTAGGGGTCAAGAGACCCAGTACTTC
>TRBJ1-1|-|TRBV12-3/TRBV12-4|12|-
CASSLWPLEAFF
TGTGCCAGCAGTTTGTGGCCTTTAGAAGCTTTCTTT
>TRBJ1-1|-|TRBV2|13|few
CAGGVAGGTEAFF
TGTGCCGGAGGCGTGGCAGGCGGAACTGAAGCTTTCTTT